This T cell receptor (beta chain) emerged from a study of vaccination and CD4 T cells after COVID-19. The length of the CDR3 is 16 residues. Germline V lookup: CDR1 SNHLY, CDR2 FYNNEI. V was clipped by 4 bases and J by 5 bases, with 17 bases between them. There are a few counts of this clonotype. The antigen is undetermined. Cultured CD4+ T-cell DNA underwent Oncomine TCR Beta short-read sequencing. TCRdb called the PCR reads again in MiXCR, with one record for every CDR3 protein. This sample has about 5,200 distinct CDR3 sequences, with around 40% found just once. Noted treatment: roughly ten-day PBMC culture with coronavirus spike peptide pools or control peptides (ViraFEST assay).

Input material: CD4+ T cells from blood, cultured in vitro. The gene calls are TRBV2 and TRBJ2-2; maybe TRBD2 (5 bases). The clonotype comes from a human donor who had recovered from COVID-19. This CDR3 is CASSGTLGVGTGELFF. DNA for the CDR3: TGTGCCAGCAGTGGGACCCTCGGGGTGGGAACCGGGGAGCTGTTTTTT.